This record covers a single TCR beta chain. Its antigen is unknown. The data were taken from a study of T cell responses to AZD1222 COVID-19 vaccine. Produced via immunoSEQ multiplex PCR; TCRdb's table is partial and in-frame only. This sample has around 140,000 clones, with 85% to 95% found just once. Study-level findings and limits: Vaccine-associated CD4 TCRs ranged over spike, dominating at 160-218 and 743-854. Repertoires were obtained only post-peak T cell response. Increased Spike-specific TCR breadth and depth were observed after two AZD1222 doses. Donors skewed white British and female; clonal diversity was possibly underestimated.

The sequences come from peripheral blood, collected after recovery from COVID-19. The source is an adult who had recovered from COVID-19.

The CDR3, as DNA: TGTGCCAGCTCACCAGATCTTTCGGGAGTTGATGGCTACACCTTC. Encoded protein: CASSPDLSGVDGYTF. The V call is TRBV18, the J call TRBJ1-2, with no clear D. The germline V and J ends were trimmed by 2 bases and 6 bases, with 16 bases remaining between them. Germline assignment: CDR1 KGHSH and CDR2 LQKENI. This CDR3 contains 15 residues.